This T cell receptor beta chain was sequenced for a study of identical twins. Findings and caveats of the study: Insertions were reduced in abundant cord blood beta clonotypes but not in memory repertoires. Alpha sequences that were out-of-frame and twin-shared showed an excess of low generation probability. Cross-sectional statistics underpinned the conclusions; the same donors were not followed.

V lost 0 bases and J lost 4; bases outside the gene matches: 9. Per the germline V gene, CDR1 is LGHNA and CDR2 is YSLEER. There are 16 residues in the CDR3. This clonotype has a handful of counts. The antigen remains unidentified. TCRdb used MiXCR to reprocess the 5' RACE reads, holding one entry per CDR3 protein. The sample holds over 250,000 distinct CDR3 sequences; roughly 9% are singletons and the top ten take 5.5% to 9%. This same sample was also part of a study on yellow fever vaccine responses in identical twins. That paper notes: Vaccine T cell responses of twins reportedly seemed partly convergent and partly personalized.

The clonotype was recovered from a woman in her late teens or twenties in good health. The specimen was CD8+ T cells sorted from blood. The chain employs TRBV4-3 and TRBJ2-7; 7 bases align to TRBD1. For the CDR3, the DNA is TGCGCCAGCAGCCAAGACCGGGACAGCTTAGCTTACGAGCAGTACTTC. As protein: CASSQDRDSLAYEQYF.